This T cell receptor beta chain was identified during a study of Graves' ophthalmopathy and Graves' hyperthyroidism. Many counts were recorded for this clonotype. What it recognizes is unknown. Scientists amplified the TCR beta CDR3 regions from RNA transcripts. The library came from an HTBI-primed first-round RT-PCR and a second-round multiplex PCR. TCRdb re-derived calls from the multiplex PCR reads in MiXCR, one entry per CDR3 protein. In the table there are almost 750,000 distinct CDR3 sequences, 35% to 50% of which are singletons. Study results and limitations: Most thyroid clonotypes with frequency above 0.001 were detected in blood too.

CDR1 and CDR2 from the germline V gene are SQVTM and ANQGSEA. Trimming removed 7 bases from V and 6 bases from J; junction bases left unmatched: 14. CDR3 length: 15 residues. The chain is built from TRBV29-1 and TRBJ2-7; 11 bases agree with TRBD1. The source material was peripheral blood. This receptor was identified in an adult man with Graves' ophthalmopathy. CDR3: CSATWTGGQRVEQYF. CDR3 nucleotides: TGCAGCGCTACCTGGACAGGGGGCCAGAGGGTCGAGCAGTACTTC.